Listed below are T cell receptor beta chains from one sample, sequenced in a study of regulatory T cells in long-lasting Graves disease. TCRdb independently ran MiXCR on the multiplex PCR reads; one entry per CDR3 protein. The profile shows 500,000 to 700,000 distinct CDR3 sequences, around 17% of them singletons. The sample was also reused in another study, on T cells in Graves' hyperthyroidism and ophthalmopathy.

The sequences come from peripheral blood mononuclear cells (PBMCs), collected at new diagnosis, from a patient treated with antithyroid drugs. The receptors were sampled from a woman aged 25-40 years with Graves disease. Each CDR3 is given with its conserved first and last residue. The D gene is left open where the match is weak. A clone size is listed for some rows: how often the clone was seen (once, few, many), or a class if it is expanded.

-	TRBD1	TRBV11-2	TRBJ2-7	CASSLRIHGTGSSYEQYF	TGTGCCAGCAGCTTACGAATACACGGGACAGGATCCTCCTACGAGCAGTACTTC
many	-	TRBV29-1	TRBJ2-3	CSVDLAISTDTQYF	TGCAGCGTAGATCTAGCGATCAGCACAGATACGCAGTATTTT
many	-	TRBV20-1	TRBJ2-5	CSASGDLETQYF	TGCAGTGCTAGCGGGGATTTAGAGACCCAGTACTTC
-	-	TRBV5-1	TRBJ2-7	CASTSDYNYEQYF	TGCGCCAGCACTTCGGACTACAACTACGAGCAGTACTTC
many	-	TRBV7-3	TRBJ2-1	CASSFREGGSNEQFF	TGTGCCAGCAGCTTTAGGGAAGGGGGGTCCAATGAGCAGTTCTTC
many	TRBD2	TRBV7-2	TRBJ2-7	CASSPRSGTRLEQYF	TGTGCCAGCAGCCCTCGGTCCGGGACTAGACTCGAGCAGTACTTC
-	-	TRBV6-5	TRBJ2-1	CASSYVGAAEQFF	TGTGCCAGCAGTTACGTGGGGGCTGCTGAGCAGTTCTTC
many	-	TRBV6-1	TRBJ2-7	CASSEASGRGQYF	TGTGCCAGCAGTGAAGCGTCCGGGCGTGGGCAGTACTTC
many	-	TRBV6-1	TRBJ2-5	CASSPIHFNRRETQYF	TGTGCCAGCAGTCCTATTCATTTCAACAGAAGAGAGACCCAGTACTTC
few	TRBD1	TRBV29-1	TRBJ2-5	CSVLTGGGETQYF	TGCAGCGTTCTTACAGGGGGCGGGGAGACCCAGTACTTC
few	TRBD1	TRBV2	TRBJ1-1	CATNRGRTEAFF	TGTGCCACAAACAGGGGCCGAACTGAAGCTTTCTTT
many	-	TRBV27	TRBJ1-6	CASSLSGGSYNSPLHF	TGTGCCAGCAGTTTATCCGGAGGTTCCTATAATTCACCCCTCCACTTT